The entry below describes one TCR beta chain. Its specificity is unknown. Using approximately 190 ng DNA, around 30,000 T cell genomes, the sorted-subset replicate PCRs were run. Repertoires were generated with immunoSEQ multiplex PCR, while TCRdb's copy carries only in-frame clones and drops some. The top ten clones hold about 1.5% of a sample with about a million clones, 76% of them seen once. The sample belongs to a study of shared clonotypes between healthy human individuals. Points from the study as a whole: Genetic and exposure-history diversity was limited by the small donor number. Rarefaction demonstrated incomplete sorted-subset sequencing despite large depth.

The CDR3 extends over 15 amino acids. Deletions cut 6 bases from V and 4 bases from J, with 18 bases between. Germline values: CDR1 KGHSH, CDR2 LQKENI. In the CD4+ fraction, cells were divided into CD45RA+ naive and CD45RA-negative memory subsets. Sequencing input: memory CD4+ T cells sorted from blood. The subset is: CD45RA-negative fraction. The TCR was taken from a young man in good health. The chain recombines TRBV18 with TRBJ1-1; D may be TRBD1 (6 bases). The DNA of the CDR3 is TGTGCCAGCTCCCCTAATACAGGGTGGGCCACTGAAGCTTTCTTT. Protein product: CASSPNTGWATEAFF. Based on the CDR3 plus reference TRBV18 and TRBJ1-1, the full variable domain is NAGVMQNPRHLVRRRGQEARLRCSPMKGHSHVYWYRQLPEEGLKFMVYLQKENIIDESGMPKERFSAEFPKEGPSILRIQQVVRGDSAAYFCASSPNTGWATEAFFGQGTRLTVV.